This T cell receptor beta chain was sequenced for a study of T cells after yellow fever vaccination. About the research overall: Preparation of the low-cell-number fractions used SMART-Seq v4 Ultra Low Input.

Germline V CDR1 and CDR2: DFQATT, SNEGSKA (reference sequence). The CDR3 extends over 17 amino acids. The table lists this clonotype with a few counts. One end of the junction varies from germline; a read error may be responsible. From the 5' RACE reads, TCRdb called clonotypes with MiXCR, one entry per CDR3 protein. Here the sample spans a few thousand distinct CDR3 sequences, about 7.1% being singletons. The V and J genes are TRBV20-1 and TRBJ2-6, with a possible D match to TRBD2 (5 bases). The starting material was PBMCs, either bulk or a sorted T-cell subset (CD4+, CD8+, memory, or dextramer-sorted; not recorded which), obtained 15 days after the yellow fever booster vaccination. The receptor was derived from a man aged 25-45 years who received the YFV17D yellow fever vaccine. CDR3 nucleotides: TGCTGTGCCCCGCCTTCCCGGGGATTGGTTGGGGCCAACGTCCTGACTTTC. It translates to CCAPPSRGLVGANVLTF.